This TCR beta chain was recorded in a study of T cell repertoires in cytomegalovirus infection. Overall study context: Both CMV infection and a matching HLA type were indicated by public TCR beta signatures. Points from the study as a whole: Frequencies of public TCR beta families were cumulated, and this identified carriers of CMV plus the relevant HLA. The response measured ex vivo was dominated by TCR beta clonotypes (HLA-C-restricted and CMV-specific).

Per the germline V gene, CDR1 is SGHTA and CDR2 is FQGNSA. This CDR3 has 13 residues. The V and J ends lost 1 base and 8 bases respectively, with 10 bases between them. MiXCR was run by TCRdb on the reads, yielding one entry per CDR3 protein. The sample shows a few hundred thousand distinct CDR3 sequences, roughly 13% of them seen only once. This clonotype counts as medium-sized. Its specificity is not known. The sample comprised PBMCs. The chain is built from TRBV7-2 and TRBJ2-3; D remains unclear. This clonotype was obtained from a human donor in good health (CMV status not recorded). Some clones in this sample may be carry-over from other donors' samples. The CDR3: CASSLVSAGTQYF. In DNA form, the CDR3 reads TGTGCCAGCAGCTTAGTGTCGGCCGGTACGCAGTATTTT.